This section outlines one T cell receptor beta chain sequence together with its context. V dropped 7 bases and J dropped 7; count of bases not matched to a gene: 13. CDR3 length: 16 amino acids. CDR1 SEHNR and CDR2 FQNEAQ come from the germline V gene (reference sequence). The data are from a study of T cell changes during pregnancy in multiple sclerosis. TCRdb's table, derived via immunoSEQ multiplex PCR, lists solely in-frame clones and lacks some. The sample includes 55,000 to 75,000 clones, 90% to 95% of them seen just once. The sequence was obtained from a female donor with multiple sclerosis, enrolled in a pregnancy study. The genes are TRBV7-9 and TRBJ1-2; 12 bases align to TRBD1. The starting material was peripheral blood, obtained after pregnancy. The CDR3 loop reads CASTQLRDRGPSGYTF. The CDR3, as DNA: TGTGCCAGCACACAACTCCGGGACAGGGGGCCGAGTGGCTACACCTTC.